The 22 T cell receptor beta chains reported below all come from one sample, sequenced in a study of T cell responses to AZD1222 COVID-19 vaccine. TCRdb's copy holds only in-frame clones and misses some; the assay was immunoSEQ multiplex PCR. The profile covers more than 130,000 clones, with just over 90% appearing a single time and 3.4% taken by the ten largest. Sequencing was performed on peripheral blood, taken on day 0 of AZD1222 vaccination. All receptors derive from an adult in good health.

In nucleotides, the CDR3 is TGTGCCAGCAGCGTTGGACAGTCCTACGAGCAGTACTTC. This gives the protein CASSVGQSYEQYF. This sequence joins TRBV9 and TRBJ2-7, with a possible D match to TRBD1 (6 bases). CDR1 is SGDLS and CDR2 is YYNGEE in the germline V gene. The V and J ends lost 2 bases and 1 base respectively, with 7 bases between them. This CDR3 comprises 13 residues.

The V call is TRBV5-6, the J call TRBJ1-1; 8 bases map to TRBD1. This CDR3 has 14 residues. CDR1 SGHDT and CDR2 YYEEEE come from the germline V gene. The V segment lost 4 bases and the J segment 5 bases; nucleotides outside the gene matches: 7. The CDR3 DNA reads TGTGCCAGCAGCATGACAGGGGCGGGGACTGAAGCTTTCTTT. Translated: CASSMTGAGTEAFF. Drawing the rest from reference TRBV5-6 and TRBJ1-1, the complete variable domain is DAGVTQSPTHLIKTRGQQVTLRCSPKSGHDTVSWYQQALGQGPQFIFQYYEEEERQRGNFPDRFSGHQFPNYSSELNVNALLLGDSALYLCASSMTGAGTEAFFGQGTRLTVV.

The CDR3 loop is CASSFGTGEYEQYF. CDR3 coding DNA: TGCGCCAGTAGCTTCGGGACAGGTGAATACGAGCAGTACTTC. This rearrangement joins TRBV4-1 to TRBJ2-7; 8 bases agree with TRBD1. Germline CDR1 and CDR2: MGHRA and YSYEKL. The V gene end was trimmed by 9 bases and the J gene end by 4 bases; junction bases not matched to a gene: 11. CDR3 length equals 14 residues.

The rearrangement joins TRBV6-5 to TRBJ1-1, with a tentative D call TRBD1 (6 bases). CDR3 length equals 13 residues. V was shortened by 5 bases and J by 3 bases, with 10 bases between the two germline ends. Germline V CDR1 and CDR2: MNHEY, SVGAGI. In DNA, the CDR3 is TGTGCCAGCAGTCGACAGGAGTACACTGAAGCTTTCTTT. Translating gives CASSRQEYTEAFF.

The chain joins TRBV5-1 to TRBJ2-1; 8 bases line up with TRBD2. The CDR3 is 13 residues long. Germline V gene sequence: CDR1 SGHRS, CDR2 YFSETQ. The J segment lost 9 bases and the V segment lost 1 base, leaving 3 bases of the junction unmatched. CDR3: CASSLTRGGEQFF. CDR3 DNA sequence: TGCGCCAGCAGCTTGACTCGGGGGGGTGAGCAGTTCTTC.

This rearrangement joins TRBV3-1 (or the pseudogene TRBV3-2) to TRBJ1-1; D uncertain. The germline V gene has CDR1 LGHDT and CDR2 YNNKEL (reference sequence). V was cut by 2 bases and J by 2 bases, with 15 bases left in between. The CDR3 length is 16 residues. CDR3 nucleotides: TGTGCCAGCAGCCAAACACGTCGGACCGCCAACACTGAAGCTTTCTTT. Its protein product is CASSQTRRTANTEAFF.

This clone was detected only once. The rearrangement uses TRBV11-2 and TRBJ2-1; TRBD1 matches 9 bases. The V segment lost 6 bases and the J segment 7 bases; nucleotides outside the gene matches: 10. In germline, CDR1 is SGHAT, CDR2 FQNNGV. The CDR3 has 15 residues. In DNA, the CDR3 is TGTGCCAGCAGACCCGGACAGGGGAGTAGGAATGAGCAGTTCTTC. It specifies CASRPGQGSRNEQFF.

CDR3 residues: CASSFGVQEAFF. In nucleotides, the CDR3 is TGTGCCAGCAGTTTTGGAGTACAAGAAGCTTTCTTT. The chain recombines TRBV12-3 or TRBV12-4 with TRBJ1-1, with D unclear. The germline V and J ends were trimmed by 3 bases and 8 bases, with 10 bases remaining between them. The CDR3 is made up of 12 amino acids.

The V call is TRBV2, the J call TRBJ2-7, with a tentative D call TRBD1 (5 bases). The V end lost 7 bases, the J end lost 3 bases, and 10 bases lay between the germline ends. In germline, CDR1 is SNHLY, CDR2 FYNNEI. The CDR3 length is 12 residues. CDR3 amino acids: CASTRQYYEQYF. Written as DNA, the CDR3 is TGTGCCAGCACCAGACAGTACTACGAGCAGTACTTC.

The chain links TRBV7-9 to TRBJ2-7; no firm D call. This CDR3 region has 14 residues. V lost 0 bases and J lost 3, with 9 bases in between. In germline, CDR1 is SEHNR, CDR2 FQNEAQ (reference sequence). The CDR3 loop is CASSLAQRDYEQYF. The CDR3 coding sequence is TGTGCCAGCAGCTTAGCGCAGAGAGACTACGAGCAGTACTTC.

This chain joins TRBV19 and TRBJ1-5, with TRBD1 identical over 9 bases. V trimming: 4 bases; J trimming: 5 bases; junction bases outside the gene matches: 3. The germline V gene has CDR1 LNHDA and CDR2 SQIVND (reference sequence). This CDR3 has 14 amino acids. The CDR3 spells CASSTRTGDQPQHF. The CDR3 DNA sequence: TGTGCCAGTAGTACCCGGACAGGGGATCAGCCCCAGCATTTT.

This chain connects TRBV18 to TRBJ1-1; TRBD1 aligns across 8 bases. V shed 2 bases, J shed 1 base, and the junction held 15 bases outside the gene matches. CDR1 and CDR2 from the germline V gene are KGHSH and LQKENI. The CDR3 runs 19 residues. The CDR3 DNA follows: TGTGCCAGCTCACCAGTGACAGGGGACCCTCGAGGGGGGAACACTGAAGCTTTCTTT. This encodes CASSPVTGDPRGGNTEAFF.

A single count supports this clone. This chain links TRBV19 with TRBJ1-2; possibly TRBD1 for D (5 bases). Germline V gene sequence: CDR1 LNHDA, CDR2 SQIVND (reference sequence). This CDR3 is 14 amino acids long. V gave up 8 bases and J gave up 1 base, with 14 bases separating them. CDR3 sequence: CASYDRNINYGYTF. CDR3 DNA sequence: TGTGCCAGTTACGACAGAAATATTAACTATGGCTACACCTTC.

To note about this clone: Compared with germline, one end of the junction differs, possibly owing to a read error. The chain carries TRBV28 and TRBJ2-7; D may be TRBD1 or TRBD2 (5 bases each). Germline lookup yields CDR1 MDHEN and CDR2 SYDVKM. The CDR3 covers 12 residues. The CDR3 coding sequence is TGTGCCAGCAGTCCCTCGAAATGGGACGCTACCTTC. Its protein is CASSPSKWDATF.

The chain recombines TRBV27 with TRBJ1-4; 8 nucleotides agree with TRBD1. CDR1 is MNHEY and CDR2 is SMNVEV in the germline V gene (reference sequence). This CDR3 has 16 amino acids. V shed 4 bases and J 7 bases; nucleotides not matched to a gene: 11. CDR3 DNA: TGTGCCAGCAGTTCTGGTCAGGGGGCCATACGTGAAAAACTGTTTTTT. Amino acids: CASSSGQGAIREKLFF.

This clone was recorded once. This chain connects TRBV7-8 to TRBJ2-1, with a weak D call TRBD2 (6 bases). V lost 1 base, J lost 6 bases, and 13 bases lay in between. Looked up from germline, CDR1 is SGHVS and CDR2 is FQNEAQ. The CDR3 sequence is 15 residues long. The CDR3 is CASSLGDWMANEQFF. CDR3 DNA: TGTGCCAGCAGCTTAGGGGACTGGATGGCCAATGAGCAGTTCTTC.

CDR3 residues: CASSGGDSGNTIYF. In DNA form, the CDR3 reads TGTGCCAGCTCGGGGGGGGACTCTGGAAACACCATATATTTT. This chain joins TRBV19 and TRBJ1-3, with D possibly being TRBD1 (5 bases). Trimming removed 9 bases from V and 0 bases from J, with 12 bases in between. In germline, CDR1 is LNHDA, CDR2 SQIVND (reference sequence). This CDR3 is 14 amino acids long.

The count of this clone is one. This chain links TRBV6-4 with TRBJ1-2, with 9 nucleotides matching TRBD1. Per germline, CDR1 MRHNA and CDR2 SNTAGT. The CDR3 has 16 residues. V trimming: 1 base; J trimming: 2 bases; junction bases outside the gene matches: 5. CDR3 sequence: CASSDYGTGLNYGYTF. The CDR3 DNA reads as TGTGCCAGCAGTGACTATGGGACAGGGCTAAACTATGGCTACACCTTC.

CDR3 residues: CASSHGQGNYEQYF. The CDR3 bases are TGTGCCAGCAGCCACGGACAGGGTAACTACGAGCAGTACTTC. The chain links TRBV27 to TRBJ2-7, with TRBD1 matching over 8 bases. V lost 6 bases, J lost 3 bases, and 7 bases stayed unmatched. Germline V gene data show CDR1 as MNHEY and CDR2 as SMNVEV (reference sequence). There are 14 residues in the CDR3.

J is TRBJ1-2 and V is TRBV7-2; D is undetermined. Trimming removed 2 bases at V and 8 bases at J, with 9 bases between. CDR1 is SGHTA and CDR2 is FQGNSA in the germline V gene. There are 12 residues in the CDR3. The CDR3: CASSLYILGYTF. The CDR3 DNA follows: TGTGCCAGCAGCTTATATATTCTGGGCTACACCTTC.

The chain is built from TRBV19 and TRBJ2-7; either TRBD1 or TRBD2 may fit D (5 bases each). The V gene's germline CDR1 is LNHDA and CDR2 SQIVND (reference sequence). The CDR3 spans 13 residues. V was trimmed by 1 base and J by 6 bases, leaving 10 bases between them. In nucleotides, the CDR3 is TGTGCCAGTAGTATAGTCTGGGGACGCGAGCAGTACTTC. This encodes CASSIVWGREQYF.

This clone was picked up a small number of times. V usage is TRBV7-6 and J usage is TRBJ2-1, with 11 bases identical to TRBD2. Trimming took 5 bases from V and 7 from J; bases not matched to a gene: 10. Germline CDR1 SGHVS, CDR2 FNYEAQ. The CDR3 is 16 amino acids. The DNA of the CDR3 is TGTGCCAGCAGCCTTTCCTCTAGCGGGGGGTGGAATGAGCAGTTCTTC. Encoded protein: CASSLSSSGGWNEQFF.